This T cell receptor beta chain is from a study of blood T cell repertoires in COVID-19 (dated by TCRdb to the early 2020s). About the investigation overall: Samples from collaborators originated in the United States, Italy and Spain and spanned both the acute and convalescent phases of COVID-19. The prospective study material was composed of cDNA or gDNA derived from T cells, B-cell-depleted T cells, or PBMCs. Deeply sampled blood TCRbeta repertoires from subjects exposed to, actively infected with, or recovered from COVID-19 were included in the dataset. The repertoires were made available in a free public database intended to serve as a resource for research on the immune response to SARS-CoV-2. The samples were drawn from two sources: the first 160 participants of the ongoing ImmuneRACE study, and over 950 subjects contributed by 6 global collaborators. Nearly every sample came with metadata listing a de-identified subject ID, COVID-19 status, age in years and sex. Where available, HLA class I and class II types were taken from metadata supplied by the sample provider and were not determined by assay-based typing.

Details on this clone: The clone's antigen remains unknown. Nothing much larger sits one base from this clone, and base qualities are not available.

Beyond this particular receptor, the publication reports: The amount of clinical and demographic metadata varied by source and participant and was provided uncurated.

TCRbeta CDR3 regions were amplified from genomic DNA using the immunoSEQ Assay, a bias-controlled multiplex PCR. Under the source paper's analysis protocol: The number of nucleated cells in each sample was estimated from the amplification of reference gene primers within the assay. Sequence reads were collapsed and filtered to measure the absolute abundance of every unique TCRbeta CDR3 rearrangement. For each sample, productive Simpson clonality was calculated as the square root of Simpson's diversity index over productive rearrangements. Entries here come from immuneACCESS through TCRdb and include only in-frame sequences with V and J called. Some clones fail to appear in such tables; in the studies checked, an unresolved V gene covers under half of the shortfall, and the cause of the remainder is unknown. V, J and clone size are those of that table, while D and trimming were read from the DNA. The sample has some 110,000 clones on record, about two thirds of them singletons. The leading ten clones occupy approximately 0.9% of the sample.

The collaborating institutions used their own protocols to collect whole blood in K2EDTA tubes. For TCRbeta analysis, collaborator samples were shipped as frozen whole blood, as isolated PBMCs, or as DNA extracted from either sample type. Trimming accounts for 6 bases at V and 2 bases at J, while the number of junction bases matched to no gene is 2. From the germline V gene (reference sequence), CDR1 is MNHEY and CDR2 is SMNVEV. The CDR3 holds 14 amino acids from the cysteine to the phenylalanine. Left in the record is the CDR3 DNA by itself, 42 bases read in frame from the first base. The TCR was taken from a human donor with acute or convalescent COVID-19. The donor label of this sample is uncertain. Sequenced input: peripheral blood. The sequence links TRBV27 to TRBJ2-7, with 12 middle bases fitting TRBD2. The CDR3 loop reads CASRRLAGAYEQYF. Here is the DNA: TGTGCCAGCAGAAGACTAGCGGGGGCCTACGAGCAGTACTTC.